This TCR beta chain emerged from a study of naive and memory T cell subsets. Study results and limitations: The power law exponent of TCR abundance differed between naive and memory cells. Each distinct alpha or beta sequence counts as one clonotype.

On this clonotype: Its specificity is unknown.

V was pared by 5 bases and J by 4 bases, with 6 bases between. This CDR3 has 12 residues. The V gene's germline CDR1 is PRHDT and CDR2 FYEKMQ (reference sequence). Two oligonucleotides, mixed equimolar, formed the beta constant-region primer covering TRBC1 and TRBC2. Nested alpha and beta constant-region primers with the SP2 primer drove four PCR rounds on ligated cDNA. TCRdb redid the calling of the UMI-ligation and nested PCR reads with MiXCR, one entry per CDR3 protein. The sample lists 4,000 to 4,500 distinct CDR3 sequences; roughly 5% were seen once. Sequential positive selection took CD4 T cells first, then CD8 T cells.

The clonotype originates from a human donor in good health. The specimen was effector memory CD8+ T cells from blood. Subset described: effector memory, CD45RA- CD27-. The chain employs TRBV13 and TRBJ1-5; D not certain. The CDR3 sequence is CASSEQNQPQHF. The DNA of the CDR3 is TGTGCCAGCAGCGAACAGAATCAGCCCCAGCATTTT. Supplemented by reference TRBV13 and TRBJ1-5, the full variable domain reads AAGVIQSPRHLIKEKRETATLKCYPIPRHDTVYWYQQGPGQDPQFLISFYEKMQSDKGSIPDRFSAQQFSDYHSELNMSSLELGDSALYFCASSEQNQPQHFGDGTRLSIL.